This TCR beta chain was documented in a study of identical twins. Study results and caveats: Cross-sectional statistics underpinned the conclusions; the same donors were not followed.

TCRdb ran MiXCR on the 5' RACE reads and lists one entry per CDR3 protein. The top ten clones hold about 0.52% of a sample with 450,000 or so distinct CDR3 sequences, approximately 15% of them seen once. About this clonotype itself: Its antigen is unidentified.

V trimming: 4 bases; J trimming: 5 bases; junction bases outside the gene matches: 2. Germline V gives CDR1 MDHEN, CDR2 SYDVKM. This CDR3 comprises 13 residues. Donors uniformly comprised healthy Caucasians. The same data also contributed to another study, on yellow fever vaccine responses in identical twins.

The receptor was derived from a woman aged 18-29 years in good health. Input material: CD4+ T cells sorted from blood. The chain employs TRBV28 and TRBJ1-5; 7 bases fit TRBD1. This CDR3 is CASSSGGYQPQHF. The CDR3 nucleotides are TGTGCCAGCAGTTCAGGGGGTTATCAGCCCCAGCATTTT.